This record covers a single TCR beta chain. CDR1 is DFQATT and CDR2 is SNEGSKA in the germline V gene (reference sequence). The ends were cut back, 4 bases at V and 3 bases at J, with 6 bases in the middle. The CDR3 has 11 amino acids. The source of the sample is a study of control samples from healthy donors and cancer patients. The repertoire was sequenced with immunoSEQ multiplex PCR; TCRdb's copy has only in-frame clones and lacks some. The table records roughly 370,000 clones, about 93% of them present only once. The TCR sequence derives from a man aged 35 to 55 with head and neck cancer. The V call is TRBV20-1, the J call TRBJ1-1; D unclear. The sequenced material came from PBMCs. As DNA, the CDR3 is TGCAGTGCTACAAGTTACACTGAAGCTTTCTTT. Amino acid sequence: CSATSYTEAFF.